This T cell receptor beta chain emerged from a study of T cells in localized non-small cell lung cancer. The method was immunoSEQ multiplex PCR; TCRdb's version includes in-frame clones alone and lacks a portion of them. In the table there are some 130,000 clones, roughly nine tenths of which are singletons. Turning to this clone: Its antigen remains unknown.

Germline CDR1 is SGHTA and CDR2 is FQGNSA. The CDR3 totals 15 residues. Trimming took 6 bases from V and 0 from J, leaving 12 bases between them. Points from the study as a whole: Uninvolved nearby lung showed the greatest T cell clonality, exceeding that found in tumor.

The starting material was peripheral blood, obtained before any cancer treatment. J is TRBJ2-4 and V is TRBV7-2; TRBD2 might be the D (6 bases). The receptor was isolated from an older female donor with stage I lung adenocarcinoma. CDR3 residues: CASRSRELAKNIQYF. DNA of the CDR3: TGTGCCAGCAGATCTCGGGAGCTAGCCAAAAACATTCAGTACTTC.